This T cell receptor (beta chain) comes out of a study of Ad26.COV2.S vaccination and SARS-CoV-2 variants. The CDR3 runs to 14 residues. Germline lookup yields CDR1 SEHNR and CDR2 FQNEAQ (reference sequence). Trimming pared 8 bases from V and 0 bases from J, leaving 14 bases between. Clones were read by immunoSEQ multiplex PCR, and TCRdb kept only the in-frame ones, dropping some. The sample consists of hundreds of thousands of clones, 80% to 90% of them appearing once. Described treatment: around 19 received Ad26.COV2.S at low or high dose, single or two shots; several received placebo; per-sample allocation not given. Day 63 following the first vaccine or placebo injection was when the samples were taken. As its vector, the vaccine had Ad26, which expressed Wuhan-strain SARS-CoV-2 spike.

The rearrangement uses TRBV7-9 and TRBJ2-7; tentative D call: TRBD2 (7 bases). The source was peripheral blood, collected in a trial of Ad26.COV2.S vaccine versus placebo. The receptor was isolated from a person aged 18-65 years who received the Ad26.COV2.S COVID-19 vaccine or a placebo. This chain's CDR3 is CASRGALPSYEQYF. DNA for the CDR3: TGTGCCAGCCGGGGGGCCCTCCCCTCCTACGAGCAGTACTTC.